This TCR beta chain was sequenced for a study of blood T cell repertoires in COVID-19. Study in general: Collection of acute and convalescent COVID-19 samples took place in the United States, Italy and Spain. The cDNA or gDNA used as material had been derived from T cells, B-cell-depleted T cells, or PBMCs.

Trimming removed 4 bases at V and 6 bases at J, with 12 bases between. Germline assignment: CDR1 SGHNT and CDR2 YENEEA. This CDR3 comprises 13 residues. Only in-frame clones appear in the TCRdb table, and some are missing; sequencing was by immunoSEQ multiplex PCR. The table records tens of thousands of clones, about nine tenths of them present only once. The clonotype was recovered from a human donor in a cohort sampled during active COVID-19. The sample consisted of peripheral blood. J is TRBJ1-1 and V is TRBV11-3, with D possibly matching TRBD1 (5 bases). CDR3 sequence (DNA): TGTGCCAGCAGCTATCAGGGTGGGTCTGAAGCTTTCTTT. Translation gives CASSYQGGSEAFF.